This T cell receptor beta chain was identified in a study of blood T cell repertoires in COVID-19. Overall study context: The United States, Italy and Spain were the sources of the acute and convalescent COVID-19 samples. PBMCs, B-cell-depleted T cells, or T cells provided the cDNA or gDNA that made up the material.

Germline CDR1 reads SEHNR; CDR2 reads FQNEAQ (reference sequence). CDR3 size: 15 residues. Deletions cut 1 base from V and 1 base from J, with 10 bases between. Original data processing: Amplification of reference gene primers provided the estimated nucleated cell counts. Data came from immunoSEQ multiplex PCR; TCRdb stores just in-frame clones and leaves some out. The DNA was the basis for D and trimming; V, J and clone size are from that table. In the table there are roughly 16,000 clones, around 86% of which are singletons. The gene calls are TRBV7-9 and TRBJ1-2; possible D gene TRBD1, 5 bases. Sequencing was performed on peripheral blood. This receptor was identified in a human donor with active COVID-19. The donor label of this sample is uncertain. CDR3 amino acids: CASSLEGAGNYGYTF. CDR3 nucleotide sequence: TGTGCCAGCAGCTTAGAAGGGGCCGGTAACTATGGCTACACCTTC. Supplemented by reference TRBV7-9 and TRBJ1-2, the full variable domain reads DTGVSQNPRHKITKRGQNVTFRCDPISEHNRLYWYRQTLGQGPEFLTYFQNEAQLEKSRLLSDRFSAERPKGSFSTLEIQRTEQGDSAMYLCASSLEGAGNYGYTFGSGTRLTVV.